A single sample gave rise to the 18 T cell receptor beta chains below, sequenced in a study of blood T cell repertoires in COVID-19. Sequenced by immunoSEQ multiplex PCR; TCRdb stores in-frame clones only, minus some. The sample includes about 49,000 clones, 65% to 90% of them seen just once. Material: peripheral blood. The receptors derive from a woman in her fifties or sixties with acute or convalescent COVID-19.

This chain uses TRBV24-1 with TRBJ1-5; D call uncertain. Trimming took off 2 bases at V and 2 bases at J, with 9 bases between the two ends. The CDR3 length is 15 residues. The germline V gene encodes CDR1 KGHDR and CDR2 SFDVKD. CDR3 amino acids: CATSDSQVGNQPQHF. In DNA form, the CDR3 reads TGTGCCACCAGTGATTCCCAAGTAGGCAATCAGCCCCAGCATTTT.

This chain uses TRBV28 with TRBJ1-1, with D possibly matching TRBD1 (6 bases). CDR1 is MDHEN, CDR2 SYDVKM, per germline. Trimming pared 8 bases from V and 6 bases from J, leaving 16 bases between. This CDR3 is built from 13 residues. CDR3 protein: CASFRHRVSEAFF. The DNA for the CDR3 is TGTGCCAGCTTTCGCCACAGGGTCTCTGAAGCTTTCTTT.

The J gene is TRBJ2-5, the V gene TRBV3-1 (or the pseudogene TRBV3-2); 8 positions match TRBD1. The germline V gene has CDR1 LGHDT and CDR2 YNNKEL (reference sequence). V was clipped by 4 bases and J by 5 bases; unmatched bases: 12. CDR3 length equals 16 residues. The CDR3 DNA sequence: TGTGCCAGCAGCCCTTTACAGGGGGACAGTGAGGAGACCCAGTACTTC. Its protein is CASSPLQGDSEETQYF.

The chain employs TRBV19 and TRBJ2-4; D is perhaps TRBD2 (6 bases). The CDR3 runs 15 residues. Germline-derived CDR1 and CDR2 are LNHDA and SQIVND (reference sequence). The V end was cut by 6 bases, the J end by 2 bases, with 14 bases between. CDR3 DNA sequence: TGTGCCAGTAGGGGGGGAGGATCGACCAAAAACATTCAGTACTTC. This translates into CASRGGGSTKNIQYF.

The V call is TRBV28, the J call TRBJ1-5; 7 bases map to TRBD1. This CDR3 comprises 16 residues. Germline V gives CDR1 MDHEN, CDR2 SYDVKM. The trim removed 5 bases at V and 3 bases at J, leaving 10 bases unmatched. The CDR3: CASSTFRQGFNQPQHF. The CDR3 nucleotides are TGTGCCAGCAGTACTTTCCGACAGGGCTTCAATCAGCCCCAGCATTTT.

The V and J genes are TRBV4-1 and TRBJ1-1, with a possible D match to TRBD1 (5 bases). V gave up 1 base and J gave up 4 bases, with 10 bases separating them. Looked up from germline, CDR1 is MGHRA and CDR2 is YSYEKL. The CDR3 is 14 amino acids. CDR3 nucleotide sequence: TGCGCCAGCAGCCAAGCCGGGGGAGTCACTGAAGCTTTCTTT. Protein: CASSQAGGVTEAFF.

V and J are TRBV11-3 and TRBJ2-7; 7 bases align to TRBD2. The germline CDR1 and CDR2 sequences are SGHNT and YENEEA. The CDR3 loop spans 14 amino acids. The J segment lost 3 bases and the V segment lost 1 base, leaving 3 bases of the junction unmatched. The CDR3 region is CASSLGGSSYEQYF. CDR3 nucleotides: TGTGCCAGCAGCTTAGGCGGGAGTAGCTACGAGCAGTACTTC.

The chain uses TRBV6-5 and TRBJ1-6; D is undetermined. The V end lost 6 bases, the J end lost 13 bases, and 22 bases lay between the germline ends. This CDR3 comprises 15 residues. CDR1 and CDR2 from the germline V gene are MNHEY and SVGAGI. This CDR3 is CASRMDGREISPLHF. For the CDR3, the DNA is TGTGCCAGCAGAATGGACGGACGGGAGATTAGTCCCCTCCACTTT.

The rearrangement uses TRBV5-1 and TRBJ2-7; 10 bases align to TRBD2. V lost 3 bases, J lost 0 bases, and 3 bases stayed unmatched. Germline CDR1 SGHRS, CDR2 YFSETQ. The CDR3 extends over 15 amino acids. CDR3 DNA sequence: TGCGCCAGCAGCTGGACTAGCGGAAACTCCTACGAGCAGTACTTC. This gives the protein CASSWTSGNSYEQYF.

The chain uses TRBV29-1 and TRBJ1-2; 9 bases match TRBD1. The CDR3 runs 14 residues. Trimming at V came to 6 bases and at J to 5 bases, leaving 10 bases not matched to a gene. Germline values: CDR1 SQVTM, CDR2 ANQGSEA. CDR3 residues: CSVGPGQGMYGYTF. The CDR3 DNA follows: TGCAGCGTGGGACCGGGACAGGGAATGTATGGCTACACCTTC. The whole variable domain, remainder taken from reference TRBV29-1 and TRBJ1-2, is SAVISQKPSRDICQRGTSLTIQCQVDSQVTMMFWYRQQPGQSLTLIATANQGSEATYESGFVIDKFPISRPNLTFSTLTVSNMSPEDSSIYLCSVGPGQGMYGYTFGSGTRLTVV.

The chain is built from TRBV28 and TRBJ2-3; 9 bases line up with TRBD2. Germline CDR1 is MDHEN and CDR2 is SYDVKM. Germline trimming cut 4 bases from V and 5 bases from J; bases unmatched to any gene: 7. This CDR3 is built from 15 residues. Here the CDR3 DNA reads TGTGCCAGCAGTTCGTGGACTAGCGAGCGAGATACGCAGTATTTT. It codes for CASSSWTSERDTQYF.

V usage is TRBV10-3 and J usage is TRBJ1-2; 7 bases align to TRBD1. The V gene's germline CDR1 is ENHRY and CDR2 SYGVKD. J lost 8 bases, V lost 8 bases, and 14 bases had no gene match. CDR3 length equals 14 residues. In nucleotides, the CDR3 is TGTGCCATCCAGTCCCTAGACAGGGCTGGGGGCTACACCTTC. Its protein is CAIQSLDRAGGYTF.

The chain carries TRBV7-8 and TRBJ2-7, with TRBD2 matching 9 bases. J was trimmed by 7 bases and V by 3 bases; bases with no gene match: 7. The CDR3 length is 14 residues. The germline gives CDR1 SGHVS, CDR2 FQNEAQ. The CDR3 DNA follows: TGTGCCAGCAGCTTTGTAGCGGGAGTAGGTGAGCAGTACTTC. It encodes CASSFVAGVGEQYF. Looking up the rest from reference TRBV7-8 and TRBJ2-7 gives the full variable domain: GAGVSQSPRYKVAKRGQDVALRCDPISGHVSLFWYQQALGQGPEFLTYFQNEAQLDKSGLPSDRFFAERPEGSVSTLKIQRTQQEDSAVYLCASSFVAGVGEQYFGPGTRLTVT.

V is TRBV5-6 and J is TRBJ2-1; TRBD2 agrees at 12 bases. Losses at the gene ends were 5 bases for V and 9 bases for J; bases not matched to a gene: 9. CDR1 and CDR2 from the germline V gene are SGHDT and YYEEEE. CDR3 length: 15 amino acids. The CDR3 coding sequence is TGTGCCAGCAGTCGGAGACTAGCGGGAGTGACTGAGCAGTTCTTC. Translating it yields CASSRRLAGVTEQFF.

This chain links TRBV10-3 with TRBJ1-2; possibly TRBD1 for D (5 bases). V was cut by 6 bases and J by 0 bases, with 14 bases left in between. The CDR3 runs 15 residues. Germline values: CDR1 ENHRY, CDR2 SYGVKD. The CDR3 reads CAIRETASTNYGYTF. CDR3 DNA: TGTGCCATCAGGGAGACAGCAAGCACTAACTATGGCTACACCTTC.

The chain links TRBV5-1 to TRBJ1-1; a weak D match, TRBD1 (6 bases). Germline assignment: CDR1 SGHRS and CDR2 YFSETQ. The V and J ends lost 4 bases and 0 bases respectively, with 19 bases between them. The CDR3 loop spans 17 amino acids. The CDR3 is CASSGEGGIGMNTEAFF. The CDR3 bases are TGCGCCAGCAGCGGTGAGGGGGGGATAGGAATGAACACTGAAGCTTTCTTT. The full variable domain, its missing parts supplied by reference TRBV5-1 and TRBJ1-1, is KAGVTQTPRYLIKTRGQQVTLSCSPISGHRSVSWYQQTPGQGLQFLFEYFSETQRNKGNFPGRFSGRQFSNSRSEMNVSTLELGDSALYLCASSGEGGIGMNTEAFFGQGTRLTVV.

In this sample, this clone turned up a few times. The rearrangement links TRBV25-1 to TRBJ1-1, with 9 bases identical to TRBD1. Germline V gene data show CDR1 as MGHDK and CDR2 as SYGVNS. This CDR3 is 13 amino acids long. With V trimmed by 4 bases and J by 7 bases, 4 bases remained unmatched. Here the CDR3 reads CASSVPGQGEAFF. Written as DNA, the CDR3 is TGTGCCAGCAGTGTCCCGGGACAGGGTGAAGCTTTCTTT.

This clone was detected once. J is TRBJ1-1 and V is TRBV6-5, with D tentatively TRBD1 (6 bases). V lost 6 bases and J lost 0, with 11 bases in between. The germline V gene encodes CDR1 MNHEY and CDR2 SVGAGI. The CDR3 consists of 14 residues. The CDR3 nucleotides are TGTGCCAGCAGACAGGGCCTTATGAACACTGAAGCTTTCTTT. It translates to CASRQGLMNTEAFF.